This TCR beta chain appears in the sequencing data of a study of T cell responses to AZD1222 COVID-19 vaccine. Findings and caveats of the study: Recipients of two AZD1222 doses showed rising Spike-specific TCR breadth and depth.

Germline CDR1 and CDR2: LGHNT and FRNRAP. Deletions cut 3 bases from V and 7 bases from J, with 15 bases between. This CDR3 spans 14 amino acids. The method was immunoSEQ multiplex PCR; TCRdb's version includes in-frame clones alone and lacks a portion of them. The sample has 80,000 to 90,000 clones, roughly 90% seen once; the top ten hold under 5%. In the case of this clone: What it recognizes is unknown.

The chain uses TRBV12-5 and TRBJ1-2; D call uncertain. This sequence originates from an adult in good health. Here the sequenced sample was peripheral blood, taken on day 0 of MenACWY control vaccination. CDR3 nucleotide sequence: TGTGCTAGTGGTTTAGGCACAGCCAACAGTGGCTACACCTTC. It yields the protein CASGLGTANSGYTF.